This T cell receptor (beta chain) appears in the sequencing data of a study of cytomegalovirus exposure and HLA in healthy donors. PCR involved 60 Vbeta and 13 Jbeta primers. Some clones are missing from TCRdb's copy, which holds only in-frame ones; the method was immunoSEQ multiplex PCR. This sample contains fewer than 85,000 clones. This CDR3 is built from 14 residues. The ends were cut back, 2 bases at V and 4 bases at J, with 10 bases in the middle. The germline V gene encodes CDR1 SGHDN and CDR2 FVKESK. Notes on the study in general: An analysis was carried out later, and it reportedly showed fewer N-insertions in an Asian-associated ancestry cluster than the approximately 700-donor mean. Most CMV-associated TCR beta chains appeared HLA-restricted in a later analysis. Per a prior analysis, the majority of TCR beta V segments were productive roughly 90% or roughly 30% of the time. It was shown in a later analysis that HLA-associated TCR beta chains were more clonally expanded than other, equally common chains.

As concerns this clone: Its antigen is undetermined.

This sequence was found in a man aged 45-60 years in good health and CMV-seropositive. This chain joins TRBV14 and TRBJ2-3, with TRBD1 as a possible D gene (5 bases). The source material was PBMCs. The CDR3 here is CASSQSRGPDTQYF. CDR3 nucleotide sequence: TGTGCCAGCAGCCAATCAAGGGGCCCAGATACGCAGTATTTT.